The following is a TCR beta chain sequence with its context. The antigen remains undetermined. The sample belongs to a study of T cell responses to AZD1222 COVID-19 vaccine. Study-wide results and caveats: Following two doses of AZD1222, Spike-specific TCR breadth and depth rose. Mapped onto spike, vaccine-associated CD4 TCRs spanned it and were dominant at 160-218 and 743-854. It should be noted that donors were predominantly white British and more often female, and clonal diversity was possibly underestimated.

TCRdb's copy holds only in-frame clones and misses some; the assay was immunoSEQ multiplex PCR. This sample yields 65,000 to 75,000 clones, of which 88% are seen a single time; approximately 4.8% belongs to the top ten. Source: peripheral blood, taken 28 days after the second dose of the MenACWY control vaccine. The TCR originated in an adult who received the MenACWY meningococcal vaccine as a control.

CDR3 DNA sequence: TGCGCCAGCAGCTGGCGGCCGAGTGCAGGAACTAATGAAAAACTGTTTTTT. Translation gives CASSWRPSAGTNEKLFF. The chain employs TRBV5-1 and TRBJ1-4; D is unclear. CDR3 length: 17 amino acids. Trimming removed 3 bases at V and 1 base at J, with 16 bases between. Germline V gene lookup returns CDR1 SGHRS and CDR2 YFSETQ.